The rows below give T cell receptor beta chains drawn from one sample of a study of OX40 agonist ivuxolimab in advanced cancers. Data came from immunoSEQ multiplex PCR; TCRdb stores just in-frame clones and leaves some out. The sample shows about 77,000 clones, over 70% of them seen only once. Sequencing used CD4+ or CD8+ T cells sorted from blood, obtained in a trial of the OX40 agonist ivuxolimab. Receptors were obtained from an adult with an advanced solid tumor such as melanoma, head and neck, liver or kidney cancer. Both conserved end residues are part of each CDR3. A D gene is named only where the DNA matches it firmly. A clone size is listed for some rows: how often the clone was seen (once, few, many), or a class if it is expanded.

TRBJ2-7 | 15 | once | TRBV19 | TRBD1 | TGTGCCAGTAGTGATCTCGGGACAGGGGCCTACGAGCAGTACTTC | CASSDLGTGAYEQYF
TRBJ1-5 | 16 | - | TRBV6-7 | - | TGTGCCAGCACTAAGATGGGGCCGAGGGGCAATCAGCCCCAGCATTTT | CASTKMGPRGNQPQHF
TRBJ2-1 | 15 | - | TRBV6-1 | TRBD2 | TGTGCCAGCAGGCTTGGACTAGCGGGCGAAAATGAGCAGTTCTTC | CASRLGLAGENEQFF
TRBJ1-5 | 16 | few | TRBV2 | - | TGTGCCAGCAGTGAATGGGCAGTCCGTAGCAATCAGCCCCAGCATTTT | CASSEWAVRSNQPQHF
TRBJ1-1 | 14 | - | TRBV4-2 | - | TGTGCCAGCAGCCAAGCTCAGAGAACAGGTGAAGCTTTCTTT | CASSQAQRTGEAFF
TRBJ1-1 | 16 | - | TRBV21-1 | - | TGTGCCAGCAGCAAAGAGCGAAATGGAAAGAACACTGAAGCTTTCTTT | CASSKERNGKNTEAFF
TRBJ2-5 | 13 | - | TRBV18 | - | TGTGCCAGCTCACCCCTAGCCGCAGAGACCCAGTACTTC | CASSPLAAETQYF
TRBJ1-1 | 14 | - | TRBV19 | - | TGTGCCAGTATGAGGGGTGGATCGGGGACTGAAGCTTTCTTT | CASMRGGSGTEAFF
TRBJ1-5 | 15 | - | TRBV5-1 | - | TGCGCCAGCAGCTTGGAAGGGGCAAGCAATCAGCCCCAGCATTTT | CASSLEGASNQPQHF
TRBJ2-7 | 17 | - | TRBV29-1 | TRBD2 | TGCAGCGTTGAAATTGGTTACGGGACTAGCGGGACTTACGAGCAGTACTTC | CSVEIGYGTSGTYEQYF
TRBJ2-1 | 12 | - | TRBV19 | - | TGTGCCAGTAGTATGGGCTCCTATGAGCAGTTCTTC | CASSMGSYEQFF
TRBJ1-1 | 14 | - | TRBV28 | TRBD1 | TGTGCCAGCAGTTCAGGGGGAGTTGACACTGAAGCTTTCTTT | CASSSGGVDTEAFF
TRBJ2-7 | 13 | - | TRBV7-2 | - | TGTGCCAGCAGCCACGGTCAGGCCTACGAGCAGTACTTC | CASSHGQAYEQYF
TRBJ1-2 | 15 | - | TRBV27 | - | TGTGCCAGCAGCATAGGGCCAGGAGCCTCTTATGGCTACACCTTC | CASSIGPGASYGYTF
TRBJ2-7 | 14 | - | TRBV10-3 | - | TGTGCCATCAGCCTTGACACTGGGAGGAGCGAGCAGTACTTC | CAISLDTGRSEQYF
TRBJ1-5 | 12 | - | TRBV6-5 | - | TGTGCCAGCAGCTTAGACAATCAGCCCCAGCATTTT | CASSLDNQPQHF
TRBJ1-2 | 14 | few | TRBV5-1 | TRBD1 | TGCGCCAGCAGACCGGAGGGGGCAGTGTATGGCTACACCTTC | CASRPEGAVYGYTF
TRBJ1-5 | 14 | - | TRBV6-5 | - | TGTGCCAGCAGTTGGGCAGGTGGCAATCAGCCCCAGCATTTT | CASSWAGGNQPQHF
TRBJ1-1 | 12 | - | TRBV6-6 | - | TGTGCCAGCCAGGGTTGGCGGACTGAAGCTTTCTTT | CASQGWRTEAFF
TRBJ2-3 | 13 | - | TRBV6-4 | - | TGTGCCAGCAGTATTTCGAGTGCAGATACGCAGTATTTT | CASSISSADTQYF
TRBJ2-3 | 14 | - | TRBV7-2 | - | TGTGCCAGCAGCTTAGAGGGGAGCACAGATACGCAGTATTTT | CASSLEGSTDTQYF
TRBJ2-7 | 16 | - | TRBV4-2 | - | TGTGCCAGCAGCCACTACCGGGGCGGCTTGGTCTACGAGCAGTACTTC | CASSHYRGGLVYEQYF
TRBJ2-7 | 12 | - | TRBV6-1 | TRBD1 | TGTGCCAGCAACCGACAGGGTCTCGAGCAGTACTTC | CASNRQGLEQYF
TRBJ1-4 | 14 | - | TRBV5-1 | - | TGCGCCAGCAGCTTGGGACAGACTAATGAAAAACTGTTTTTT | CASSLGQTNEKLFF